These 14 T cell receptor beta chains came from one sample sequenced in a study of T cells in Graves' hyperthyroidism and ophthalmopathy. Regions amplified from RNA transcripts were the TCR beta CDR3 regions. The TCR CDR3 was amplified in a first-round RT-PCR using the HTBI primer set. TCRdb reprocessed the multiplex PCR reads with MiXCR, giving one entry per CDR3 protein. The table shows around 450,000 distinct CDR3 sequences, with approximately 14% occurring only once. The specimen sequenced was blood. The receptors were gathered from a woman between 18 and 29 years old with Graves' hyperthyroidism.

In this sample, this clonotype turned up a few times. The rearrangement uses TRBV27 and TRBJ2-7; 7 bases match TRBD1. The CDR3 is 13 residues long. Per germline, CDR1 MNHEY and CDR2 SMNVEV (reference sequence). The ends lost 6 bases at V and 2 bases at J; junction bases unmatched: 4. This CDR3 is CASRQGVPYEQYF. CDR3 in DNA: TGTGCCAGCAGGCAGGGGGTTCCCTACGAGCAGTACTTC.

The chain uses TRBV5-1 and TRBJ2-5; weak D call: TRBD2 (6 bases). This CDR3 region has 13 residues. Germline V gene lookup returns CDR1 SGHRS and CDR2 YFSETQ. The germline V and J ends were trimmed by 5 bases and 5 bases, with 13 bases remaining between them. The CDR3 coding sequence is TGCGCCAGCAGTCGCGGGGTAGACGAGACCCAGTACTTC. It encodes CASSRGVDETQYF.

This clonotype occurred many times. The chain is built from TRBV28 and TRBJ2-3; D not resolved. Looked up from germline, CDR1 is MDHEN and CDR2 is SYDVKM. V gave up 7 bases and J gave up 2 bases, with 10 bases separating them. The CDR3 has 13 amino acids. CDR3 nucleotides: TGTGCCAGCATCAGCCATGACACAGATACGCAGTATTTT. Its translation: CASISHDTDTQYF.

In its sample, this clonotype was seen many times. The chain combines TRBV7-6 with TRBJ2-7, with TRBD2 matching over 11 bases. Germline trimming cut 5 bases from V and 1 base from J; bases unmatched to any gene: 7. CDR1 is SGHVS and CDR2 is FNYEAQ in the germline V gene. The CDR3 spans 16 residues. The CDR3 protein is CASSANLAGGSYEQYF. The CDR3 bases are TGTGCCAGCAGCGCCAACTTAGCGGGAGGGTCCTACGAGCAGTACTTC. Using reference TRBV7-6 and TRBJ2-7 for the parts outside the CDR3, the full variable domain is GAGVSQSPRYKVTKRGQDVALRCDPISGHVSLYWYRQALGQGPEFLTYFNYEAQQDKSGLPNDRFSAERPEGSISTLTIQRTEQRDSAMYRCASSANLAGGSYEQYFGPGTRLTVT.

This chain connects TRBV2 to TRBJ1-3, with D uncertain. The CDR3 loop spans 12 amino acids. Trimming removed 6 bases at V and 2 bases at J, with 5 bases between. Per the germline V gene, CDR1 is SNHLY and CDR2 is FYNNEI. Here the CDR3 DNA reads TGTGCCAGCAGGAGGGCTGGAAACACCATATATTTT. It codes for CASRRAGNTIYF.

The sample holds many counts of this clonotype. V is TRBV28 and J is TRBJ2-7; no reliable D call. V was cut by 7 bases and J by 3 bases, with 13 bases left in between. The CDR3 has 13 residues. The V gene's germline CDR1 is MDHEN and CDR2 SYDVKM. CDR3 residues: CASTPMRYYEQYF. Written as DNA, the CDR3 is TGTGCCAGCACCCCAATGCGGTACTACGAGCAGTACTTC.

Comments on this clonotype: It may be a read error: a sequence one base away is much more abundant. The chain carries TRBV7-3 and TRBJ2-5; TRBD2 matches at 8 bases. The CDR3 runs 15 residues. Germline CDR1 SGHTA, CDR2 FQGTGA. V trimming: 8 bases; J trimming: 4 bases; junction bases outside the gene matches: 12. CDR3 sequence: CASSPGREAGETQYF. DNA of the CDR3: TGTGCCAGCTCCCCGGGGCGGGAGGCTGGAGAGACCCAGTACTTC.

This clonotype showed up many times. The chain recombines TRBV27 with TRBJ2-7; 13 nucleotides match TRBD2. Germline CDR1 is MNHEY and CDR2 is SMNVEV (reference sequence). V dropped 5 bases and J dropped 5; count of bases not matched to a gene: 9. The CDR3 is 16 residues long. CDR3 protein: CASSLTTSGRSNEQYF. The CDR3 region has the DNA TGTGCCAGCAGTCTTACGACTAGCGGGAGGAGTAACGAGCAGTACTTC.

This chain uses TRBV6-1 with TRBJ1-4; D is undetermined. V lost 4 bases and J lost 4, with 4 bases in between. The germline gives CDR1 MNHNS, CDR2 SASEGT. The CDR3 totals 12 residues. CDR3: CASSADNEKLFF. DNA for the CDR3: TGTGCCAGCAGTGCGGATAATGAAAAACTGTTTTTT.

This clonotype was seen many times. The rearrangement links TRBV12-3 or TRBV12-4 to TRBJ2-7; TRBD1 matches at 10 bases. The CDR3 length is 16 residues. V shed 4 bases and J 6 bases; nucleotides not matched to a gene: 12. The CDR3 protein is CASSWGDRGRRREQYF. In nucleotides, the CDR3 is TGTGCCAGCAGTTGGGGAGACAGGGGGCGCCGACGCGAGCAGTACTTC.

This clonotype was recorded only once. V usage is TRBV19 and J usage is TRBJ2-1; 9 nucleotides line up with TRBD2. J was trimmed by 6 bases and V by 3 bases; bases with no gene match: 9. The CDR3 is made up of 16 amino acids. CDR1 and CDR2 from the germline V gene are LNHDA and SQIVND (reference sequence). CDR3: CASSISSGRGFNEQFF. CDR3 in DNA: TGTGCCAGTAGTATTAGTAGCGGGAGAGGTTTCAATGAGCAGTTCTTC. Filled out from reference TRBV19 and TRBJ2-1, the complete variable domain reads DGGITQSPKYLFRKEGQNVTLSCEQNLNHDAMYWYRQDPGQGLRLIYYSQIVNDFQKGDIAEGYSVSREKKESFPLTVTSAQKNPTAFYLCASSISSGRGFNEQFFGPGTRLTVL.

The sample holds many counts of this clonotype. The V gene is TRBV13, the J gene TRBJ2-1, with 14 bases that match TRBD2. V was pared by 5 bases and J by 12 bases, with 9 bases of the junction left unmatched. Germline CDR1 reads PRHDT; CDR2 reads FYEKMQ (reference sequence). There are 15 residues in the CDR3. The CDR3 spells CASSTRLAGGPRQFF. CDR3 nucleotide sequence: TGTGCCAGCAGCACGAGACTAGCGGGAGGGCCCCGGCAGTTCTTC.

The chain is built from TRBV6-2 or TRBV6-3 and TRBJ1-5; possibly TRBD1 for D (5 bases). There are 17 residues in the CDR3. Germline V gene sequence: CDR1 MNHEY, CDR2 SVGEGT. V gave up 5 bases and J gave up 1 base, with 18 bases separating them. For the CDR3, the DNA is TGTGCCAGCAGTCTGAGGGGAAGTTTTACGAGCAATCAGCCCCAGCATTTT. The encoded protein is CASSLRGSFTSNQPQHF.

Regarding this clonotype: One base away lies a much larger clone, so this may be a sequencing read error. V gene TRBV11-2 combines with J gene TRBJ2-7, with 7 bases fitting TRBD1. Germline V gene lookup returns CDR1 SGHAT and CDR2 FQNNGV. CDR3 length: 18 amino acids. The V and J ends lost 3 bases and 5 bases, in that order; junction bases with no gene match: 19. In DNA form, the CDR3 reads TGTGCCAGCAGCTTGGAAAAACCCGGGACAGAGGGCGTTGACGAGCAGTACTTC. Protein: CASSLEKPGTEGVDEQYF. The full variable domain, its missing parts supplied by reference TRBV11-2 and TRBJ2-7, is EAGVAQSPRYKIIEKRQSVAFWCNPISGHATLYWYQQILGQGPKLLIQFQNNGVVDDSQLPKDRFSAERLKGVDSTLKIQPAKLEDSAVYLCASSLEKPGTEGVDEQYFGPGTRLTVT.